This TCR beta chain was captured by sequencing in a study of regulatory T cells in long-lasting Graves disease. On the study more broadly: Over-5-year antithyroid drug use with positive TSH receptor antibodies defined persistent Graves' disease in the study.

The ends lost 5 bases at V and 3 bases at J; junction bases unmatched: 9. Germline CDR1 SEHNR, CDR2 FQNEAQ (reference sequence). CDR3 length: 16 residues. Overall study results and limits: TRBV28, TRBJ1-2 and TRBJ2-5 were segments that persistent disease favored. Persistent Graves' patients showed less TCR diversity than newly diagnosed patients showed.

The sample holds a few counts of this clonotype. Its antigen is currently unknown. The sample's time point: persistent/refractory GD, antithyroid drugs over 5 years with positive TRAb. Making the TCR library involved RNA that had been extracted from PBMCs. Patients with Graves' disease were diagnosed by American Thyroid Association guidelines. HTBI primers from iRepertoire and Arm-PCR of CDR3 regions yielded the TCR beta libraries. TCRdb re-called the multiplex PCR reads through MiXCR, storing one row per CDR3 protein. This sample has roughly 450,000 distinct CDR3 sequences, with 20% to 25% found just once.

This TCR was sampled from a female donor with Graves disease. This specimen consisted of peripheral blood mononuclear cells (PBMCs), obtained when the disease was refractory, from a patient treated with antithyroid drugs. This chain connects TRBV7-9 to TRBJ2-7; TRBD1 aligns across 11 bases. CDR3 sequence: CASSPERTGGSYEQYF. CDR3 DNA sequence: TGTGCCAGCAGCCCAGAGCGGACAGGGGGCAGCTACGAGCAGTACTTC.